This T cell receptor beta chain was obtained from a study of T-cell reconstitution after alpha-beta-depleted transplantation in children. Library preparation (for TCRbeta) was performed with unique molecular identifiers. TCRdb recomputed calls from the PCR reads with MiXCR, one row per CDR3 protein. The table shows some 830,000 distinct CDR3 sequences, with 15% to 20% occurring only once. The CDR3 runs to 13 residues. CDR1 and CDR2 (germline): ENHRY, SYGVKD. Points from the study as a whole: Day-60 TCRbeta diversity that was high in some patients was derived from surviving recipient T cells and thymic progenitors. Newly made T cells mostly supplied T-cell counts and diversity one year after transplant. Two months or so post-transplant, alpha-beta T cells reportedly derived from several hundred expanded graft clones.

This clonotype turned up a few times. Antigen specificity is unknown. The junction and the germline gene differ at one end; a read error may be behind it. The source was PBMCs, mostly from graft donor cells, collected 360 days after TCRalphabeta/CD19-depleted stem cell transplant. The rearrangement joins TRBV10-3 to TRBJ2-7, with D perhaps TRBD2 (5 bases). The TCR comes from a male patient younger than 18 who had a stem cell transplant for acute lymphoblastic leukemia, so the T cells may come from the graft donor. DNA of the CDR3: TGTGCCATCAGTGAGGAGAGGCTGATGAGGGAAAACTTC. Protein product: CAISEERLMRENF.